The rows below give T cell receptor beta chains drawn from one sample of a study of blood T cell repertoires in COVID-19. Only in-frame clones appear in the TCRdb table, and some are missing; sequencing was by immunoSEQ multiplex PCR. The sample holds approximately 220,000 clones, about 80% seen once. Input material: peripheral blood. The receptors here all came from a woman in her twenties or thirties who had recovered from COVID-19. The CDR3 runs from the conserved cysteine through the conserved F or W. The D gene is left open where the match is weak. Size is omitted from some rows. Given values are once, few, many or a class for expanded clones.

J gene | clone size | V gene | D gene | CDR3 protein | CDR3 DNA
TRBJ2-2 | . | TRBV9 | . | CASSQYNRELFF | TGTGCCAGCAGCCAATACAACCGGGAGCTGTTTTTT
TRBJ2-7 | . | TRBV30 | . | CAWSGGGDEQYF | TGTGCCTGGAGTGGAGGGGGAGACGAGCAGTACTTC
TRBJ2-4 | . | TRBV11-2 | . | CASSLVPSSGVNIQYF | TGTGCCAGCAGCTTAGTTCCCTCGTCGGGGGTGAACATTCAGTACTTC
TRBJ2-1 | once | TRBV28 | . | CASSFVAAYNEQFF | TGTGCCAGCAGTTTTGTAGCGGCGTACAATGAGCAGTTCTTC
TRBJ2-1 | . | TRBV21-1 | . | CASSKVREGQWAYNEQFF | TGTGCCAGCAGCAAAGTACGAGAGGGCCAGTGGGCCTACAATGAGCAGTTCTTC
TRBJ2-6 | . | TRBV5-5 | . | CASSVLSGANVLTF | TGTGCCAGCAGCGTCCTAAGTGGGGCCAACGTCCTGACTTTC
TRBJ2-6 | . | TRBV13 | TRBD1 | CASSHTLQGESSGANVLTF | TGTGCCAGCAGCCACACCCTACAGGGGGAAAGCTCTGGGGCCAACGTCCTGACTTTC
TRBJ2-5 | many | TRBV6-1 | TRBD1 | CASSEAWKGTGPQETQYF | TGTGCCAGCAGTGAAGCCTGGAAAGGGACAGGGCCCCAAGAGACCCAGTACTTC
TRBJ2-7 | . | TRBV5-5 | TRBD1 | CASSLSGTGTYEQYF | TGTGCCAGCAGCTTGTCCGGGACAGGGACCTACGAGCAGTACTTC
TRBJ1-2 | once | TRBV10-3 | . | CAIRQGSYGYTF | TGTGCCATCAGGCAGGGGAGCTATGGCTACACCTTC
TRBJ2-3 | few | TRBV27 | TRBD2 | CASSPRDYLIGTDTQYF | TGTGCCAGCAGTCCCCGGGACTACCTTATCGGCACAGATACGCAGTATTTT
TRBJ2-5 | . | TRBV7-9 | . | CASSLVQGTQETQYF | TGTGCCAGCAGCTTAGTACAGGGAACCCAAGAGACCCAGTACTTC
TRBJ2-7 | . | TRBV5-1 | TRBD2 | CASSTGLASTYEQYF | TGCGCCAGCAGCACAGGACTAGCGAGTACCTACGAGCAGTACTTC
TRBJ2-1 | . | TRBV5-1 | TRBD1 | CASRDRADNEQFF | TGCGCCAGTCGGGACAGGGCGGACAATGAGCAGTTCTTC
TRBJ2-7 | few | TRBV15 | . | CATSKGGTYEQYF | TGTGCCACCAGCAAGGGGGGGACCTACGAGCAGTACTTC
TRBJ2-5 | . | TRBV7-2 | TRBD2 | CASSGASGAPETQYF | TGTGCCAGCAGTGGCGCTAGCGGCGCCCCAGAGACCCAGTACTTC
TRBJ2-7 | few | TRBV3-1/TRBV3-2 | . | CASSQGRIGEQYF | TGTGCCAGCAGCCAGGGGAGAATTGGGGAGCAGTACTTC
TRBJ2-1 | . | TRBV5-1 | . | CASTTVTRGTSYNEQFF | TGCGCCAGCACAACGGTAACAAGGGGAACGTCCTACAATGAGCAGTTCTTC
TRBJ1-5 | few | TRBV19 | . | CASSDFAGGNQPQHF | TGTGCCAGTAGTGATTTTGCGGGAGGCAATCAGCCCCAGCATTTT
TRBJ1-4 | once | TRBV4-1 | TRBD1 | CASSQEAGTGVEKLFF | TGCGCCAGCAGCCAAGAAGCAGGGACAGGGGTGGAAAAACTGTTTTTT
TRBJ2-3 | . | TRBV6-4 | . | CASSDGPGSTDTQYF | TGTGCCAGCAGTGACGGCCCAGGGTCCACAGATACGCAGTATTTT
TRBJ2-7 | . | TRBV28 | . | CASSGSLAGRPSYEQYF | TGTGCCAGCAGTGGCAGTTTGGCGGGGAGGCCCTCCTACGAGCAGTACTTC
TRBJ1-5 | . | TRBV5-1 | TRBD1 | CASSLEPGGQPQHF | TGCGCCAGCAGCTTGGAGCCAGGGGGTCAGCCCCAGCATTTT
TRBJ2-2 | . | TRBV19 | TRBD2 | CASKQREAGSGELFF | TGTGCCAGTAAGCAGCGGGAGGCCGGGTCCGGGGAGCTGTTTTTT
TRBJ1-3 | . | TRBV10-3 | . | CASSGTTGNTIYF | TGTGCCAGCTCCGGGACAACTGGAAACACCATATATTTT
TRBJ1-2 | . | TRBV28 | . | CASQEEATYGYTF | TGTGCCAGCCAAGAGGAGGCCACCTATGGCTACACCTTC
TRBJ2-1 | . | TRBV11-2 | . | CASSRGTDPVYNEQFF | TGTGCCAGCAGCCGCGGGACAGACCCCGTGTACAATGAGCAGTTCTTC
TRBJ2-5 | . | TRBV6-5 | TRBD2 | CASNRGRGETQYF | TGTGCCAGCAATCGCGGGAGGGGAGAGACCCAGTACTTC
TRBJ2-3 | once | TRBV2 | . | CASRARLGVTDTQYF | TGTGCCAGCAGGGCCCGACTAGGTGTCACAGATACGCAGTATTTT
TRBJ1-5 | . | TRBV19 | TRBD1 | CASSTAGTGFGSNQPQHF | TGTGCCAGTAGTACCGCCGGGACAGGGTTTGGTAGCAATCAGCCCCAGCATTTT